This T cell receptor beta chain was obtained from a study of long-term antiretroviral therapy in people with HIV. Study-level results: Pre-ART clonal expansions dominated every time point's repertoire.

The immunoSEQ assay was v3.0, run at survey level. Sequenced by immunoSEQ multiplex PCR; TCRdb stores in-frame clones only, minus some. The table lists approximately 41,000 clones, around 86% of them singletons. This clone was counted between two and nine times. Its specificity is not known. The length of the CDR3 is 14 residues. Germline V gene lookup returns CDR1 SNHLY and CDR2 FYNNEI. Trimming shortened V by 6 bases and J by 10 bases, and 19 bases separated the two germline ends. Sequenced material: unsorted PBMCs, taken 1.5 years after starting antiretroviral therapy. The V and J genes are TRBV2 and TRBJ1-5; D is perhaps TRBD1 (5 bases). The origin of this receptor is a man between 18 and 35 years old with HIV. CDR3 amino acids: CASSRDGGRVPQHF. The CDR3 region has the DNA TGTGCCAGCAGCCGGGACGGAGGCAGGGTACCCCAGCATTTT.